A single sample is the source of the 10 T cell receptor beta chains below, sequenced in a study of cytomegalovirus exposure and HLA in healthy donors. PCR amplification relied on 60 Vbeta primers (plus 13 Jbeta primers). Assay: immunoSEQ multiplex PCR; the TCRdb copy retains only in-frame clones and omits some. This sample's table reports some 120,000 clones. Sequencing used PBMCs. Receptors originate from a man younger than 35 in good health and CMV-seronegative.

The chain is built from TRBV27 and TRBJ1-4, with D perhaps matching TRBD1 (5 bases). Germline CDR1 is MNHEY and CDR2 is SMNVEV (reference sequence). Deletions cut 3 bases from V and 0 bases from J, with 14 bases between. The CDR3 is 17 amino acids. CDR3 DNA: TGTGCCAGCAGTTTTGGGGGGAGGCTTGCAACTAATGAAAAACTGTTTTTT. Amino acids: CASSFGGRLATNEKLFF.

The CDR3 DNA reads TGCGCCAGCAGCCAAATCGGACTAGTCCTCACCGGGGAGCTGTTTTTT. Its translation: CASSQIGLVLTGELFF. The rearrangement links TRBV4-1 to TRBJ2-2; 7 bases are a match to TRBD2. The CDR3 is 16 residues long. The V gene end was trimmed by 2 bases and the J gene end by 4 bases; junction bases not matched to a gene: 7. Per the germline V gene, CDR1 is MGHRA and CDR2 is YSYEKL.

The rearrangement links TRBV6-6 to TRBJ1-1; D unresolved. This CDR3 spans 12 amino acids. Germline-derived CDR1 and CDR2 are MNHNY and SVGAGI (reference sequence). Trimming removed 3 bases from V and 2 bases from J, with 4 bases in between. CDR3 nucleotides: TGTGCCAGCAGTTATCATAACACTGAAGCTTTCTTT. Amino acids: CASSYHNTEAFF.

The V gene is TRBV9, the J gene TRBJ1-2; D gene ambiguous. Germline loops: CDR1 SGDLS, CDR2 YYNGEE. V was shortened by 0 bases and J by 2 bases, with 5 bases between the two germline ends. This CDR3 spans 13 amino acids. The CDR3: CASSVAFNYGYTF. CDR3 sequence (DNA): TGTGCCAGCAGCGTAGCTTTCAACTATGGCTACACCTTC.

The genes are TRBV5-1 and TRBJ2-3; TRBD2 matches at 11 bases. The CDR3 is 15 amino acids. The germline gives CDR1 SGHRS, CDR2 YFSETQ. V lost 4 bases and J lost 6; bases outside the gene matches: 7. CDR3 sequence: CASSIRLAGSDTQYF. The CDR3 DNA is TGCGCCAGCAGCATACGACTAGCGGGGTCGGATACGCAGTATTTT.

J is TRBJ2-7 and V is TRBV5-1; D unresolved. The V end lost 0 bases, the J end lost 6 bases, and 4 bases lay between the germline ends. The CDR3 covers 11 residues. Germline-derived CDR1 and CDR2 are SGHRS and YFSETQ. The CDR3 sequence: CASSLGAEQYF. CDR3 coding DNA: TGCGCCAGCAGCTTGGGGGCCGAGCAGTACTTC.

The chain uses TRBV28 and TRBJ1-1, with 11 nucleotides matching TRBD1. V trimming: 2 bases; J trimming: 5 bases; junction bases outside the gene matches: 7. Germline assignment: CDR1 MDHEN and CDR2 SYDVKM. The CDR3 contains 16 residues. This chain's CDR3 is CASSLGQGAPRTEAFF. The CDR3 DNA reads TGTGCCAGCAGTTTAGGACAGGGGGCGCCTAGGACTGAAGCTTTCTTT.

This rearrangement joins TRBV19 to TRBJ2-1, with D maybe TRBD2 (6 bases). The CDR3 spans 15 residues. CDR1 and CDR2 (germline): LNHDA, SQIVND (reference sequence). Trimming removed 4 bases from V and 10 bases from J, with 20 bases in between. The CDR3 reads CASSRSGLDLGEQFF. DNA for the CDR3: TGTGCCAGTAGTAGATCGGGACTGGACTTAGGGGAGCAGTTCTTC.

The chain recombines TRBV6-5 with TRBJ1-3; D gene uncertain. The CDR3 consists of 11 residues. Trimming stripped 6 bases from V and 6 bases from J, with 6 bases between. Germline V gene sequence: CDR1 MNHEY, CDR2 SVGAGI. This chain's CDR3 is CASRLQNTIYF. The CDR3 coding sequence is TGTGCCAGCAGACTTCAAAACACCATATATTTT.

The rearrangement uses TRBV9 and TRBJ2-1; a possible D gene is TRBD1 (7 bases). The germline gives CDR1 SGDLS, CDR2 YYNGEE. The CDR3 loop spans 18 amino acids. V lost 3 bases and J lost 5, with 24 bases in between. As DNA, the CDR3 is TGTGCCAGCAGCGGGAGGGGACAGAACACAAGGATAAACAATGAGCAGTTCTTC. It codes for CASSGRGQNTRINNEQFF.